This is a list of T cell receptor beta chains from one sample in a study of OX40 agonist ivuxolimab in advanced cancers. The method was immunoSEQ multiplex PCR; TCRdb's version includes in-frame clones alone and lacks a portion of them. This sample has under 70,000 clones, with 80% to 90% found just once. This material consisted of CD4+ or CD8+ T cells sorted from blood, taken in a trial of the OX40 agonist ivuxolimab. All receptors come from an adult with an advanced solid tumor such as melanoma, head and neck, liver or kidney cancer. The CDR3 runs from the conserved cysteine through the conserved F or W. A D gene is named only where the DNA matches it firmly. Rows give clone size only sometimes, using once, few, many, or a class for an expanded clone.

13,NA,TRBD2,TRBJ2-5,TRBV9,CASSAGLVETQYF,TGTGCCAGCAGCGCCGGACTAGTCGAGACCCAGTACTTC
17,NA,TRBD2,TRBJ2-3,TRBV4-1,CASSQDFSGRPTDTQYF,TGCGCCAGCAGCCAAGATTTTAGCGGGAGGCCCACAGATACGCAGTATTTT
15,NA,TRBD1,TRBJ1-4,TRBV7-3,CASSSSGGANEKLFF,TGTGCCAGCAGCTCCTCAGGGGGGGCTAATGAAAAACTGTTTTTT
15,once,NA,TRBJ2-7,TRBV6-1,CASRILLDTPYEQYF,TGTGCCAGCAGAATTCTCCTCGACACCCCCTACGAGCAGTACTTC
15,NA,NA,TRBJ2-2,TRBV28,CASSIRIANTGELFF,TGTGCCAGCAGCATCAGGATCGCGAACACCGGGGAGCTGTTTTTT
11,NA,NA,TRBJ2-7,TRBV2,CASTPTYEQYF,TGTGCCAGCACCCCGACCTACGAGCAGTACTTC
15,NA,NA,TRBJ1-1,TRBV18,CASSLGAGSNTEAFF,TGTGCCAGCTCACTGGGAGCGGGATCGAACACTGAAGCTTTCTTT
14,few,NA,TRBJ2-3,TRBV7-3,CASSLMAGTDTQYF,TGTGCCAGCAGCTTGATGGCGGGCACAGATACGCAGTATTTT
15,NA,NA,TRBJ1-2,TRBV13,CASTFIYGQTYGYTF,TGTGCCAGCACCTTCATCTATGGACAGACCTATGGCTACACCTTC
15,NA,NA,TRBJ2-3,TRBV18,CASSPSLDASDTQYF,TGTGCCAGCTCACCATCCCTGGACGCGTCAGATACGCAGTATTTT
16,NA,NA,TRBJ1-1,TRBV7-6,CASSLGAARENTEAFF,TGTGCCAGCAGCTTAGGGGCGGCGAGAGAGAACACTGAAGCTTTCTTT
16,NA,NA,TRBJ1-2,TRBV5-1,CASSLEVWQPNYGYTF,TGCGCCAGCAGCTTGGAGGTTTGGCAGCCTAACTATGGCTACACCTTC
17,NA,NA,TRBJ2-4,TRBV4-2,CASSQEVGGRIRNIQYF,TGTGCCAGCAGCCAAGAGGTCGGGGGTCGGATAAGGAACATTCAGTACTTC
13,NA,NA,TRBJ1-3,TRBV25-1,CASTLEHGNTIYF,TGTGCCAGCACCTTAGAGCACGGAAACACCATATATTTT
15,NA,NA,TRBJ1-1,TRBV5-1,CASSLSVTTSTATFF,TGCGCCAGCAGCTTGTCAGTGACGACCTCTACCGCTACTTTCTTT
14,NA,NA,TRBJ2-5,TRBV6-6,CASSYRADQETQYF,TGTGCCAGCAGTTACCGAGCGGATCAAGAGACCCAGTACTTC
15,NA,TRBD2,TRBJ2-1,TRBV5-4,CASSLELAGNNEQFF,TGTGCCAGCAGCTTGGAACTAGCGGGAAACAATGAGCAGTTCTTC
13,few,NA,TRBJ1-1,TRBV2,CARRTEGGTEAFF,TGTGCCAGGCGGACAGAGGGGGGGACTGAAGCTTTCTTT
13,NA,NA,TRBJ1-1,TRBV10-3,CAISVRENTEAFF,TGTGCCATCAGTGTACGGGAGAACACTGAAGCTTTCTTT
14,once,NA,TRBJ2-1,TRBV9,CASSVDSIDNEQFF,TGTGCCAGCAGCGTAGATTCCATAGACAATGAGCAGTTCTTC
16,NA,NA,TRBJ1-4,TRBV21-1,CASSKGPRGLSEKLFF,TGTGCCAGCAGCAAAGGCCCCAGGGGGCTAAGTGAAAAACTGTTTTTT
14,NA,TRBD1,TRBJ2-3,TRBV5-1,CASSIGTATDTQYF,TGCGCCAGCAGCATCGGGACAGCCACAGATACGCAGTATTTT
12,once,NA,TRBJ2-7,TRBV28,CASSLGGLEQYF,TGTGCCAGCAGTTTGGGGGGCCTAGAGCAGTACTTC
13,NA,NA,TRBJ1-1,TRBV7-9,CASSLVTDTEAFF,TGTGCCAGCAGCTTAGTTACCGACACTGAAGCTTTCTTT
15,once,TRBD2,TRBJ2-1,TRBV13,CASSSPGLGYNEQFF,TGTGCCAGCAGCTCCCCGGGACTAGGATACAATGAGCAGTTCTTC